The 16 T cell receptor beta chains below come from one sample, sequenced in a study of OX40 agonist ivuxolimab in advanced cancers. Profiling relied on immunoSEQ multiplex PCR, and the TCRdb table lists in-frame clones only, not all of them. The sample consists of about 46,000 clones, about 88% of them appearing once. The sample in question was CD4+ or CD8+ T cells sorted from blood, obtained in a trial of the OX40 agonist ivuxolimab. The receptors here all came from an adult with an advanced solid tumor such as melanoma, head and neck, liver or kidney cancer.

This chain uses TRBV6-1 with TRBJ2-1; 7 nucleotides align to TRBD1. V lost 6 bases to trimming and J lost 6 bases; unmatched junction nucleotides: 2. Germline loops: CDR1 MNHNS, CDR2 SASEGT. This CDR3 has 12 residues. The CDR3 here is CASRDRVNEQFF. The CDR3 DNA reads as TGTGCCAGCAGAGACAGGGTCAATGAGCAGTTCTTC.

The chain is built from TRBV19 and TRBJ1-1; tentatively, D is TRBD1 (6 bases). Deletions cut 4 bases from V and 6 bases from J, with 12 bases between. The length of the CDR3 is 13 residues. Germline V gene data show CDR1 as LNHDA and CDR2 as SQIVND (reference sequence). In nucleotides, the CDR3 is TGTGCCAGTAGTACACAGGGAGTCGCTGAAGCTTTCTTT. Protein product: CASSTQGVAEAFF.

The chain carries TRBV6-5 and TRBJ2-7; maybe TRBD2 (6 bases). Trimming took off 2 bases at V and 4 bases at J, with 9 bases between the two ends. Germline V lookup: CDR1 MNHEY, CDR2 SVGAGI. The CDR3 extends over 13 amino acids. DNA for the CDR3: TGTGCCAGCAGTTACGGAGGGACTTACGAGCAGTACTTC. This encodes CASSYGGTYEQYF.

This chain uses TRBV27 with TRBJ1-5; TRBD1 might be the D (6 bases). CDR3 length equals 15 residues. Germline V gene data show CDR1 as MNHEY and CDR2 as SMNVEV (reference sequence). V was trimmed by 7 bases and J by 1 base, leaving 14 bases between them. The CDR3 loop reads CASKDQGLSNQPQHF. CDR3 in DNA: TGTGCCAGCAAAGACCAGGGGCTCAGCAATCAGCCCCAGCATTTT.

The chain recombines TRBV27 with TRBJ2-1; D is unclear. The CDR3 contains 13 residues. CDR1 MNHEY and CDR2 SMNVEV come from the germline V gene (reference sequence). Trimming removed 5 bases from V and 3 bases from J, with 8 bases in between. The CDR3 DNA sequence: TGTGCCAGCAGTCCTGGCGACTACAATGAGCAGTTCTTC. Its translation: CASSPGDYNEQFF.

The CDR3 sequence is CASSLGQTYGYTF. In nucleotides, the CDR3 is TGTGCCAGCAGTTTAGGTCAGACCTATGGCTACACCTTC. The V gene is TRBV27, the J gene TRBJ1-2; D remains ambiguous. This CDR3 has 13 residues. Germline CDR1 MNHEY, CDR2 SMNVEV (reference sequence). V lost 2 bases, J lost 4 bases, and 8 bases lay in between.

This clone has a handful of counts. The chain uses TRBV7-9 and TRBJ2-3, with 7 bases that match TRBD1. Germline V CDR1 and CDR2: SEHNR, FQNEAQ (reference sequence). The CDR3 contains 16 residues. The junction had 18 bases not matched to a gene; V was cut back by 5 bases and J by 10 bases. CDR3 sequence (DNA): TGTGCCAGCAGCCCGCGACAGGGTGAGGCCATGATGGCGCAGTATTTT. As protein: CASSPRQGEAMMAQYF. Full variable domain (outside the CDR3, taken from reference TRBV7-9 and TRBJ2-3): DTGVSQNPRHKITKRGQNVTFRCDPISEHNRLYWYRQTLGQGPEFLTYFQNEAQLEKSRLLSDRFSAERPKGSFSTLEIQRTEQGDSAMYLCASSPRQGEAMMAQYFGPGTRLTVL.

The V gene is TRBV6-1, the J gene TRBJ2-1; D is uncertain. This CDR3 contains 13 residues. V was shortened by 3 bases and J by 0 bases, with 3 bases between the two germline ends. The germline gives CDR1 MNHNS, CDR2 SASEGT. The CDR3 sequence is CASSESSYNEQFF. CDR3 nucleotide sequence: TGTGCCAGCAGTGAGAGCTCCTACAATGAGCAGTTCTTC.

The chain links TRBV4-1 to TRBJ2-1; TRBD1 aligns across 10 bases. V shed 4 bases, J shed 8 bases, and the junction held 14 bases outside the gene matches. The CDR3 has 17 amino acids. From germline, CDR1 is MGHRA and CDR2 YSYEKL. CDR3 sequence: CASSPGTGVQAFDEQFF. CDR3 nucleotides: TGCGCCAGCAGCCCGGGGACAGGGGTTCAAGCGTTTGATGAGCAGTTCTTC.

The chain employs TRBV4-1 and TRBJ2-1, with D uncertain. CDR3 length: 13 residues. The V gene's germline CDR1 is MGHRA and CDR2 YSYEKL. V was shortened by 0 bases and J by 6 bases, with 6 bases between the two germline ends. In DNA, the CDR3 is TGCGCCAGCAGCCAAGAAATTAGCAATGAGCAGTTCTTC. This translates into CASSQEISNEQFF.

CDR3 protein: CASSYSNLAEAFF. In DNA form, the CDR3 reads TGTGCCAGCAGTTACTCGAATTTGGCTGAAGCTTTCTTT. The genes are TRBV6-5 and TRBJ1-1; no clear D. The CDR3 consists of 13 residues. Germline assignment: CDR1 MNHEY and CDR2 SVGAGI. The V end lost 0 bases, the J end lost 6 bases, and 8 bases lay between the germline ends.

This chain connects TRBV5-1 to TRBJ1-2, with TRBD1 identical over 9 bases. The CDR3 length is 14 residues. After removal of 2 bases from V and 6 bases from J, the junction contained 5 bases not matched to a gene. Germline V lookup: CDR1 SGHRS, CDR2 YFSETQ. The DNA for the CDR3 is TGCGCCAGCAGCTTCGGGACAGGGTCTCATGGCTACACCTTC. Translation: CASSFGTGSHGYTF. Together with reference TRBV5-1 and TRBJ1-2, the CDR3 gives the full variable domain: KAGVTQTPRYLIKTRGQQVTLSCSPISGHRSVSWYQQTPGQGLQFLFEYFSETQRNKGNFPGRFSGRQFSNSRSEMNVSTLELGDSALYLCASSFGTGSHGYTFGSGTRLTVV.

The chain uses TRBV11-2 and TRBJ1-3; D gene unclear. Germline V gives CDR1 SGHAT, CDR2 FQNNGV. The length of the CDR3 is 13 residues. Trimming removed 2 bases at V and 7 bases at J, with 9 bases between. CDR3 loop: CASSLFVRNTIYF. CDR3 DNA: TGTGCCAGCAGCTTATTTGTAAGGAACACCATATATTTT.

This clone is judged medium-sized (0.01 to 0.1%). The V gene is TRBV27, the J gene TRBJ2-7, with a possible D match to TRBD1 (5 bases). The CDR3 contains 13 residues. CDR1 is MNHEY, CDR2 SMNVEV, per germline (reference sequence). The V end lost 2 bases, the J end lost 3 bases, and 8 bases lay between the germline ends. The CDR3 DNA reads TGTGCCAGCAGTTTAACAGGTAGCTACGAGCAGTACTTC. Residues: CASSLTGSYEQYF.

The V and J genes are TRBV21-1 and TRBJ2-7; the D call in the table, TRBD2, was not verified against the DNA. TRBV21-1 represents a pseudogene. The CDR3 covers 15 residues. CDR3 protein: CASTVPSEGFYEQYF. The CDR3 bases are TGTGCCAGCACCGTCCCTTCGGAGGGGTTCTACGAGCAGTACTTC.

The chain recombines TRBV4-3 with TRBJ1-2, with a weak D call TRBD1 (6 bases). Germline CDR1 is LGHNA and CDR2 is YSLEER. The CDR3 runs to 14 residues. Trimming cost V 0 bases and J 8 bases, with 13 bases left between them. The CDR3 loop is CASSQDRGARGYTF. The CDR3 coding sequence is TGCGCCAGCAGCCAAGATCGGGGGGCGCGGGGCTACACCTTC.